A selection of T cell receptor beta chains follows, all from one sample in a study of blood T cells in healthy people across ages. TCRdb reprocessed the 5' RACE reads via MiXCR and lists one record per CDR3 protein. The sample has about 1.4 million distinct CDR3 sequences, almost 60% seen once. Material for sequencing was blood. These receptors were obtained from a man aged 18 to 35 in good health. The CDR3 runs from the conserved cysteine through the conserved F or W. The order of the fields is D gene, clone size, V gene, J gene, CDR3 DNA, CDR3 protein. A D gene is named only where the DNA matches it firmly. Size is omitted from some rows. Given values are once, few, many or a class for expanded clones.

>TRBD1|NA|TRBV6-6|TRBJ1-4
TGTGCCAGTCGGGACAGGGGATTGGGTAATGAAAAACTGTTTTTT
CASRDRGLGNEKLFF
>TRBD2|NA|TRBV12-3/TRBV12-4|TRBJ2-2
TGTGCCATCGGGAGGGCCGGGGAGCTGTTTTTT
CAIGRAGELFF
>TRBD2|NA|TRBV2|TRBJ2-5
TGTGCCAGCAGCGCGAGCGGGAGGACCCAAGAGACCCAGTACTTC
CASSASGRTQETQYF
>NA|NA|TRBV6-1|TRBJ1-1
TGTGCCAGCAGCAACAGGGATTTGGGTGAAGCTTTCTTT
CASSNRDLGEAFF
>TRBD2|NA|TRBV7-6|TRBJ2-7
TGTGCCAGCAGCCAGACGGGGGGGGTTCAGACCTACGAGCAGTACTTC
CASSQTGGVQTYEQYF
>NA|few|TRBV28|TRBJ1-1
TGTGCCAGCAGTTTACCAGCCACTGAAGCTTTCTTT
CASSLPATEAFF
>TRBD1|NA|TRBV7-2|TRBJ1-5
TGTGCCTGCAGCCCTATGGGACAGAATTATCAGCCCCAGCATTTT
CACSPMGQNYQPQHF
>TRBD2|NA|TRBV10-2|TRBJ2-3
TGCGCCAGCAGCGGGGGGACTAGCGGGAGAGGGTCGACAGATACGCAGTATTTT
CASSGGTSGRGSTDTQYF
>NA|NA|TRBV4-3|TRBJ2-7
TGCGCCAACAGCCGTACAGACAGCGCCGAGCAGTACTTC
CANSRTDSAEQYF
>NA|few|TRBV11-2|TRBJ2-1
TGTGCCAGCAGCTGGGACCCCTACAATGAGCAGTTCTTC
CASSWDPYNEQFF
>NA|NA|TRBV5-1|TRBJ2-2
TGCGCCAGCAGCTGGACGCCTGGGGCTGAGACCGGGGAGCTGTTTTTT
CASSWTPGAETGELFF
>TRBD1|NA|TRBV27|TRBJ2-1
TGTGCCAGCACCACGACAGGGGGGTCCTACAATGAGCAGTTCTTC
CASTTTGGSYNEQFF
>TRBD2|NA|TRBV9|TRBJ2-1
TGTGCCAGTGGCCTAGCGGGGGATTCTTACAATGAGCAGTTCTTC
CASGLAGDSYNEQFF
>NA|NA|TRBV29-1|TRBJ2-7
TGCAGCGTTGACAGGGGAGACCACCTCTCCTACAATGAGCAGTACTTC
CSVDRGDHLSYNEQYF
>NA|NA|TRBV29-1|TRBJ2-7
TGCAGCGTGGTCCCCAGGGAGGGGGGCTACGAGCAGTACTTC
CSVVPREGGYEQYF
>NA|few|TRBV7-2|TRBJ2-1
TGTGCCAGCAGCCTACCACTGCAGGGGTCGACCTACAATGAGCAGTTCTTC
CASSLPLQGSTYNEQFF
>NA|NA|TRBV20-1|TRBJ2-3
TGCAGTGCTAGGGAACCTGATGGGGGGCGAGATACGCAGTATTTT
CSAREPDGGRDTQYF
>NA|NA|TRBV20-1|TRBJ2-7
TGCAGTGCTAGAGGCCTGGAGACCTACGAGCAGTACTTC
CSARGLETYEQYF
>NA|few|TRBV4-1|TRBJ2-1
TGCGCCAGCAGCCAAGATCTGCCCAATGAGCAGTTCTTC
CASSQDLPNEQFF
>NA|NA|TRBV6-5|TRBJ2-4
TGTGCCAGCAGTTACTCGACATCGGCAGGGTGGTTTCAGTACTTC
CASSYSTSAGWFQYF
>TRBD1|NA|TRBV5-1|TRBJ2-1
TGCGCCAGCAGACAGGGGGTAGAGTCCTACAATGAGCAGTTCTTC
CASRQGVESYNEQFF
>NA|NA|TRBV2|TRBJ2-5
TGTGCCAGCATCCGGGACAAGGCAAAAATTGGGACCCAGTACTTC
CASIRDKAKIGTQYF